The T cell receptor (beta chain) under discussion was sequenced for a study of siplizumab effects on memory and regulatory T cells. Notes on the study in general: The study found that mappable alloreactive CD4+ clones averaged about 70% Treg-derived with siplizumab and approximately 28% in controls. Alloreactive sequences from unstimulated CD4+ memory cells fell significantly with siplizumab. No more than a minor fraction of alloreactive clones could be traced back to unstimulated subsets. The study found naive T cells seemingly more diverse than memory cells and seemingly major alloresponse contributors.

Comments on this clone: Its matching antigen is unknown.

Germline CDR1 reads SGHNT; CDR2 reads YYREEE (reference sequence). The CDR3 has 13 amino acids. The germline V and J ends were trimmed by 1 base and 5 bases, with 9 bases remaining between them. Only in-frame clones appear in the TCRdb table, and some are missing; sequencing was by immunoSEQ multiplex PCR. The sample carries 90,000 to 95,000 clones, roughly 97% recorded once. The TCR was taken from a human donor in good health. The sample comprised naive CD4+ T cells sorted from blood. This chain connects TRBV5-4 to TRBJ2-5; a possible D gene is TRBD1 (5 bases). The CDR3 DNA reads TGTGCCAGCAGCTTGAAGGGGCCCGAGACCCAGTACTTC. Translating gives CASSLKGPETQYF.